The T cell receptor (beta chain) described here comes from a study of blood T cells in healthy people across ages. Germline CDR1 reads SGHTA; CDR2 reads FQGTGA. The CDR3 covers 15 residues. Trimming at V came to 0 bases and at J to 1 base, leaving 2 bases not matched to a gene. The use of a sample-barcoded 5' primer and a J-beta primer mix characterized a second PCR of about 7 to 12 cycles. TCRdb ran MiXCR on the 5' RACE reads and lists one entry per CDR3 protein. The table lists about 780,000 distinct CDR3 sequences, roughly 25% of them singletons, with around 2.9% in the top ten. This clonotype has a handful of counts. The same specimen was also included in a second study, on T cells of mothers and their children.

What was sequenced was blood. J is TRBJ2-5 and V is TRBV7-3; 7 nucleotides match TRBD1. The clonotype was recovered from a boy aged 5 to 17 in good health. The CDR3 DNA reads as TGTGCCAGCAGCTTAACGAGGGGGCCCCAAGAGACCCAGTACTTC. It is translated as CASSLTRGPQETQYF.